This TCR beta chain was identified during a study of cytomegalovirus exposure and HLA in healthy donors. Germline V gives CDR1 MGHRA, CDR2 YSYEKL. Between the trimmed V and J ends, which lost 0 bases and 0 bases, there was a span of 19 bases. The CDR3 has 19 amino acids. With 60 Vbeta and 13 Jbeta primers, the PCR was carried out. Libraries were prepared by immunoSEQ multiplex PCR; TCRdb keeps only in-frame clonotypes and omits some of them. The table lists roughly 80,000 clones, roughly 76% of them singletons. The rearrangement uses TRBV4-1 and TRBJ2-3; a possible D gene is TRBD1 (6 bases). Sequencing used PBMCs. This receptor was taken from a woman aged 25-40 years in good health and CMV-seronegative. In nucleotides, the CDR3 is TGCGCCAGCAGCCAAGAAGCAGGGACATCCGATCCTAGCACAGATACGCAGTATTTT. Translating it yields CASSQEAGTSDPSTDTQYF.